The text below deals with one T cell receptor (beta chain). Its target is unknown. This entry comes from a study of siplizumab effects on memory and regulatory T cells. Per individual sample, 95,000 to 100,000 TCR templates were assayed. Sequencing used immunoSEQ multiplex PCR; TCRdb keeps in-frame clones, though not all of them. This sample yields approximately 90,000 clones, of which about 93% are seen a single time; 0.3% belongs to the top ten. CDR1 is SEHNR, CDR2 FQNEAQ, per germline (reference sequence). V lost 3 bases, J lost 4 bases, and 10 bases lay in between. This CDR3 spans 14 amino acids. Study findings and constraints: About 80-97% of proliferating CD4+ or CD8+ clones had no assignable naive or memory phenotype. Alloreactive sequences from unstimulated CD4+ memory cells fell significantly with siplizumab. In controls, roughly 27% of mappable alloreactive CD4+ clones were Treg-derived on average, versus around 69% with siplizumab.

The sequence was obtained from a human donor in good health. Material: non-Treg CD4+ T cells sorted from blood. The chain uses TRBV7-9 and TRBJ1-5; D gene ambiguous. The CDR3: CASSFGSGNQPQHF. CDR3 DNA sequence: TGTGCCAGCAGCTTCGGGTCGGGAAATCAGCCCCAGCATTTT. Full variable domain (rest looked up from reference TRBV7-9 and TRBJ1-5): DTGVSQNPRHKITKRGQNVTFRCDPISEHNRLYWYRQTLGQGPEFLTYFQNEAQLEKSRLLSDRFSAERPKGSFSTLEIQRTEQGDSAMYLCASSFGSGNQPQHFGDGTRLSIL.